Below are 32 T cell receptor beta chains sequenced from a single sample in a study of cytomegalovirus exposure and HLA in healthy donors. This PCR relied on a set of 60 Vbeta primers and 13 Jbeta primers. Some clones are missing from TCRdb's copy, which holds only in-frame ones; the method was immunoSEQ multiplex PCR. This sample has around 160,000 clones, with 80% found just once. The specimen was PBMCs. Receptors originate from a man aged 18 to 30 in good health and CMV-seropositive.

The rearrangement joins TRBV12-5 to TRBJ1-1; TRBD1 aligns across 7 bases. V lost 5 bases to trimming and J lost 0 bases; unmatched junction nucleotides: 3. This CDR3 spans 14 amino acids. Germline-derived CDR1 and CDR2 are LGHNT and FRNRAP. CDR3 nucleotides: TGTGCTAGTGGTGGAGACAGGGTGAACACTGAAGCTTTCTTT. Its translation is CASGGDRVNTEAFF.

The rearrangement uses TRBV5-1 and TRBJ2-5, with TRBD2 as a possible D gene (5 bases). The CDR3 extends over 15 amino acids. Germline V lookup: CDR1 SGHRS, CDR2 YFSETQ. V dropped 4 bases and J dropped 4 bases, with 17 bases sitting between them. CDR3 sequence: CASSLGAAPRETQYF. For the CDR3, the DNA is TGCGCCAGCAGCCTCGGAGCGGCCCCAAGAGAGACCCAGTACTTC.

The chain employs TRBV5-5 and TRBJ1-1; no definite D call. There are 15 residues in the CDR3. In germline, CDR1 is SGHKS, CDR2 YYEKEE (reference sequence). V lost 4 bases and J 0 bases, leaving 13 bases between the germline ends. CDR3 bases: TGTGCCAGCAGCCCCACCGCAGATATGAACACTGAAGCTTTCTTT. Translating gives CASSPTADMNTEAFF. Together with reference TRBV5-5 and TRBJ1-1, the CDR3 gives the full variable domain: DAGVTQSPTHLIKTRGQQVTLRCSPISGHKSVSWYQQVLGQGPQFIFQYYEKEERGRGNFPDRFSARQFPNYSSELNVNALLLGDSALYLCASSPTADMNTEAFFGQGTRLTVV.

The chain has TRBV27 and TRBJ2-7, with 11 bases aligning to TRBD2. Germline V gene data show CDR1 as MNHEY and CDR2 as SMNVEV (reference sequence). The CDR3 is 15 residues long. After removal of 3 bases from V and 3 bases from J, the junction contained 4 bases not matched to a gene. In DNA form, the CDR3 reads TGTGCCAGCAGTTTTGGGACTAGCGGTATCTACGAGCAGTACTTC. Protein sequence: CASSFGTSGIYEQYF.

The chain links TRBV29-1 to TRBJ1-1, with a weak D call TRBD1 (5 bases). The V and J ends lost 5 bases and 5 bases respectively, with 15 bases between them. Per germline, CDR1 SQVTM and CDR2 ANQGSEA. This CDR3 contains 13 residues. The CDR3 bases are TGCAGCGTTATTGGACACTTGGGGACTGAAGCTTTCTTT. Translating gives CSVIGHLGTEAFF.

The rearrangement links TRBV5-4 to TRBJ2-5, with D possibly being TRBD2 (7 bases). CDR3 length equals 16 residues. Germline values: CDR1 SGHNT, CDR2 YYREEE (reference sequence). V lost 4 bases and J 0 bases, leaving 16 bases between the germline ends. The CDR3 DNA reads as TGTGCCAGCAGCCCATTGGGGGGGCGCAACCAAGAGACCCAGTACTTC. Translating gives CASSPLGGRNQETQYF. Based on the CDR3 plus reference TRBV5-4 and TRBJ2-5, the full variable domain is ETGVTQSPTHLIKTRGQQVTLRCSSQSGHNTVSWYQQALGQGPQFIFQYYREEENGRGNFPPRFSGLQFPNYSSELNVNALELDDSALYLCASSPLGGRNQETQYFGPGTRLLVL.

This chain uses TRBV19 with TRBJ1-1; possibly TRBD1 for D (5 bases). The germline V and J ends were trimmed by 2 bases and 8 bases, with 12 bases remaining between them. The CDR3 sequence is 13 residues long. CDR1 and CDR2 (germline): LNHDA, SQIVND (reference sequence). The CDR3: CASSIRSTAEAFF. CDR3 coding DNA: TGTGCCAGTAGTATACGTTCGACAGCCGAAGCTTTCTTT.

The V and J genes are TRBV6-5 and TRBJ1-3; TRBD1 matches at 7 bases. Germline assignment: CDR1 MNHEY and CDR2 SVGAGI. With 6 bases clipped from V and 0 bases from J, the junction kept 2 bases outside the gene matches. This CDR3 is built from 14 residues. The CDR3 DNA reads TGTGCCAGCAGCAAGGGGGCCTCTGGAAACACCATATATTTT. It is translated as CASSKGASGNTIYF.

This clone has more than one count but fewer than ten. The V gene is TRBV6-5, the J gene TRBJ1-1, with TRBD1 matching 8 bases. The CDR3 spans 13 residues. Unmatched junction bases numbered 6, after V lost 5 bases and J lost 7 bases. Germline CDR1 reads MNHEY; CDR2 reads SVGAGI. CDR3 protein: CASSQGQAVEAFF. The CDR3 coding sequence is TGTGCCAGCAGTCAGGGACAGGCGGTTGAAGCTTTCTTT.

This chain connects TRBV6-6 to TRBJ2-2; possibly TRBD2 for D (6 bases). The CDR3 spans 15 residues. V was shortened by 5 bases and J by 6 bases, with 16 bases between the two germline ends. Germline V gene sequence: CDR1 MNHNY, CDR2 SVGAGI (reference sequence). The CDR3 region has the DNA TGTGCCAGCAGTATAGCTGGAGGGGCGGCCGGGGAGCTGTTTTTT. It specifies CASSIAGGAAGELFF.

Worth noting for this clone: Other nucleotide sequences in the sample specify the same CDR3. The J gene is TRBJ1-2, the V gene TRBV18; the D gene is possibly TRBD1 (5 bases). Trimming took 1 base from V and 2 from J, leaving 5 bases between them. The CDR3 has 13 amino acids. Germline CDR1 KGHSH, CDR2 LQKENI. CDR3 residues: CASSPQGNYGYTF. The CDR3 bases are TGTGCCAGCTCACCACAGGGGAACTATGGCTACACCTTC.

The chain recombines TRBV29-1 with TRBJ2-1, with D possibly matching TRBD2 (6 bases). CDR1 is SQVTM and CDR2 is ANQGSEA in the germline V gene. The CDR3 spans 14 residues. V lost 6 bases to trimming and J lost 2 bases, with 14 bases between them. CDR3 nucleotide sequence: TGCAGCGTCCTAAGTGGGGAGGCCTACAATGAGCAGTTCTTC. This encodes CSVLSGEAYNEQFF.

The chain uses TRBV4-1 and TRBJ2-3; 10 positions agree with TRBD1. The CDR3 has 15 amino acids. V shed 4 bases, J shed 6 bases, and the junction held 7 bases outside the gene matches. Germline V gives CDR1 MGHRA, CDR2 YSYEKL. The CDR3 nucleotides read TGCGCCAGCAGCCTTGCGACAGGGGGCGGGGATACGCAGTATTTT. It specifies CASSLATGGGDTQYF.

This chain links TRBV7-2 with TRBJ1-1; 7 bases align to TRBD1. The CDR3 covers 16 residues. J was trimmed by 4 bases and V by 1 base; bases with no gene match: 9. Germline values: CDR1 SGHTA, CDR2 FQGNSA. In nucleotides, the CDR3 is TGTGCCAGCAGCTTAGTTGGGACAGCCAAGGTCACTGAAGCTTTCTTT. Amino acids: CASSLVGTAKVTEAFF.

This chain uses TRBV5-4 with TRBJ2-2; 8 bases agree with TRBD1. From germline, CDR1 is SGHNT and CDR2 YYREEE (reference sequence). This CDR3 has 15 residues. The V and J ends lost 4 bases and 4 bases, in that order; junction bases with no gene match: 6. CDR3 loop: CASSPQGASTGELFF. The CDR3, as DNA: TGTGCCAGCAGCCCGCAGGGGGCGTCCACCGGGGAGCTGTTTTTT.

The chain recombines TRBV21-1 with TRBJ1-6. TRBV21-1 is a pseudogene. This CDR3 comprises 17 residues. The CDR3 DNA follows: TGTGCCAGCAGCATTTTCTGGAGGGGCGCGGATAATTCACCCCTCCACTTT. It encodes CASSIFWRGADNSPLHF.

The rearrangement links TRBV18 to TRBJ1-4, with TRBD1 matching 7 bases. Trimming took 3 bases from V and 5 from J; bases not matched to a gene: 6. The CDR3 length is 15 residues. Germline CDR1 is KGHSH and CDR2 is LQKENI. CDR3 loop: CASSPLAGGNEKLFF. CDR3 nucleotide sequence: TGTGCCAGCTCACCCCTGGCAGGGGGGAATGAAAAACTGTTTTTT.

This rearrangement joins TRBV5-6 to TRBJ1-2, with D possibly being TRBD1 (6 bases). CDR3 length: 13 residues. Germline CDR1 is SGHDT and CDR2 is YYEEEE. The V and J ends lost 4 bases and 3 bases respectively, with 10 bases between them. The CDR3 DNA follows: TGTGCCAGCAGCCTGGGGGGGCACTATGGCTACACCTTC. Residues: CASSLGGHYGYTF.

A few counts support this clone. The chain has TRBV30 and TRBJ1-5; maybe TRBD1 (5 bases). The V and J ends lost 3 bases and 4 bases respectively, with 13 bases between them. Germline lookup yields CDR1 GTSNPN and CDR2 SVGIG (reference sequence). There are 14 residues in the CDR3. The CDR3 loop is CAWSRDSGNQPQHF. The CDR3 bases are TGTGCCTGGAGCCGCGACAGTGGAAATCAGCCCCAGCATTTT.

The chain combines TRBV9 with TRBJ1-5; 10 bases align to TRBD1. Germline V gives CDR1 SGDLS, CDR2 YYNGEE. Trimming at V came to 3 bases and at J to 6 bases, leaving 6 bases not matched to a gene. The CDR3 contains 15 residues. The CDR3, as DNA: TGTGCCAGCAGCGCCGGGACAGGGGAAGGTCAGCCCCAGCATTTT. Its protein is CASSAGTGEGQPQHF.

CDR3 sequence: CASSEWGQGYNEQFF. The CDR3 region has the DNA TGTGCCAGCAGCGAGTGGGGACAGGGGTACAATGAGCAGTTCTTC. V gene TRBV9 combines with J gene TRBJ2-1, with 10 positions matching TRBD1. This CDR3 is 15 amino acids long. The germline CDR1 and CDR2 sequences are SGDLS and YYNGEE. V was pared by 3 bases and J by 4 bases, with 4 bases of the junction left unmatched.

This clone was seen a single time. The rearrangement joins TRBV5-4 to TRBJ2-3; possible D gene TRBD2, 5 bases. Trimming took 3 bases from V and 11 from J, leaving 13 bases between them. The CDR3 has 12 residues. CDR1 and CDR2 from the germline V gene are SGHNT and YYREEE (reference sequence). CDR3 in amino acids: CASSSDGVGQYF. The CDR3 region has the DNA TGTGCCAGCAGCTCGGACGGGGTTGGGCAGTATTTT.

The CDR3 loop reads CASSYRPGNEAFF. The CDR3 DNA reads as TGTGCCAGCAGTTATAGACCAGGAAATGAAGCTTTCTTT. The rearrangement links TRBV6-5 to TRBJ1-1, with D hard to call. Trimming left V 3 bases short and J 7 bases short, with 12 bases between. CDR1 is MNHEY and CDR2 is SVGAGI in the germline V gene. This CDR3 spans 13 amino acids.

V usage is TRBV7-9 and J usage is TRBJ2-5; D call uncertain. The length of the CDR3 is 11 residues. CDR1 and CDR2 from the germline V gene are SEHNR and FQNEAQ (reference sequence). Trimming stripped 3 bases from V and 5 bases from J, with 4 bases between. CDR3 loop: CASSFRETQYF. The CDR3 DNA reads TGTGCCAGCAGCTTCCGTGAGACCCAGTACTTC.

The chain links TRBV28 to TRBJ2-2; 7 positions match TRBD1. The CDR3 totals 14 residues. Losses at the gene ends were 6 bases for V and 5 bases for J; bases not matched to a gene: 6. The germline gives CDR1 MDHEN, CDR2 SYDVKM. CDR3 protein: CASSPTGRTGELFF. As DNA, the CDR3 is TGTGCCAGCAGCCCGACAGGGAGAACCGGGGAGCTGTTTTTT.

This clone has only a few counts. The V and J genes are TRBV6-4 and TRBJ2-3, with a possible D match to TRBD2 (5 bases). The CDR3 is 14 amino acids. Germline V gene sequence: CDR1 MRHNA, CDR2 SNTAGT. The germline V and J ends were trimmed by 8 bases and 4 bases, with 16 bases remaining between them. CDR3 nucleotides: TGTGCCAGCTCTTCGGCACGGGATCCAGATACGCAGTATTTT. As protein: CASSSARDPDTQYF.

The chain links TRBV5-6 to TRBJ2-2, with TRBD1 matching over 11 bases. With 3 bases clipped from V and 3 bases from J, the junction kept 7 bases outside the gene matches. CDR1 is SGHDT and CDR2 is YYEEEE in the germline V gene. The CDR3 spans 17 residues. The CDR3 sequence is CASSYKGQGADTGELFF. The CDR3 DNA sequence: TGTGCCAGCAGCTATAAAGGACAGGGGGCCGACACCGGGGAGCTGTTTTTT.

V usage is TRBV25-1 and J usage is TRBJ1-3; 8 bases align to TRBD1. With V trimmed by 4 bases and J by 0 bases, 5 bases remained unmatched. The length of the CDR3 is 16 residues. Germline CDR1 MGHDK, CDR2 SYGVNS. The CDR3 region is CASSGRQGTSGNTIYF. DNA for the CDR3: TGTGCCAGCAGTGGAAGACAGGGGACCTCTGGAAACACCATATATTTT.

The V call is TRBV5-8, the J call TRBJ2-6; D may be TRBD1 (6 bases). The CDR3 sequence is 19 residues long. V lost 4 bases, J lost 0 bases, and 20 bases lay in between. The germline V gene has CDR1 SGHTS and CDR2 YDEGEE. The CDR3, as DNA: TGTGCCAGCAGCGCCCTTATTAGACAGGTTCACTCTGGGGCCAACGTCCTGACTTTC. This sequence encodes CASSALIRQVHSGANVLTF.

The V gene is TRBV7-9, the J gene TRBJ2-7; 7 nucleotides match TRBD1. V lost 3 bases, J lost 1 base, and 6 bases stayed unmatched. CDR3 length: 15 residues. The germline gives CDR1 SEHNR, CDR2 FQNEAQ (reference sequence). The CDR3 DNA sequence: TGTGCCAGCAGCTTTAGCGAGACAGGGTCCTACGAGCAGTACTTC. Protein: CASSFSETGSYEQYF.

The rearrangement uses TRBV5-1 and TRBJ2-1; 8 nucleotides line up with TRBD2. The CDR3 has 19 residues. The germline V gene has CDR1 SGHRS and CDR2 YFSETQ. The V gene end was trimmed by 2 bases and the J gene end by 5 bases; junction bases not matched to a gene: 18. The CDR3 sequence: CASSFLGAAREVSHNEQFF. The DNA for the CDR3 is TGCGCCAGCAGCTTCTTGGGAGCGGCGCGGGAGGTATCCCACAATGAGCAGTTCTTC.

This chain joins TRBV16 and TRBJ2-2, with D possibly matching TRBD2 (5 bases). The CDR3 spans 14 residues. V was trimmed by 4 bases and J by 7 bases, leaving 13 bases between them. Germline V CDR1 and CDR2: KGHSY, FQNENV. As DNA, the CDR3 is TGTGCCAGCAGCCCCGCCGACCGGGGCGGGGAGCTGTTTTTT. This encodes CASSPADRGGELFF.